The present T cell receptor beta chain was sequenced within a study of T-cell reconstitution after alpha-beta-depleted transplantation in children. Preparation of the TCRbeta library involved a method that used unique molecular identifiers. MiXCR was run by TCRdb on the PCR reads, yielding one entry per CDR3 protein. Of over 550,000 distinct CDR3 sequences listed, over 9.5% are singletons. The CDR3 consists of 13 residues. Deletions cut 6 bases from V and 0 bases from J, with 6 bases between. Germline values: CDR1 ENHRY, CDR2 SYGVKD. The table lists this clonotype with many counts. The origin of this receptor is a human donor who donated a stem cell graft to a child with acute myeloid leukemia. This specimen consisted of PBMCs from the stem cell graft donor, obtained from the stem cell graft. This chain links TRBV10-3 with TRBJ1-3; D gene uncertain. CDR3 residues: CAIREDSGNTIYF. DNA of the CDR3: TGTGCCATCAGGGAGGACTCTGGAAACACCATATATTTT.